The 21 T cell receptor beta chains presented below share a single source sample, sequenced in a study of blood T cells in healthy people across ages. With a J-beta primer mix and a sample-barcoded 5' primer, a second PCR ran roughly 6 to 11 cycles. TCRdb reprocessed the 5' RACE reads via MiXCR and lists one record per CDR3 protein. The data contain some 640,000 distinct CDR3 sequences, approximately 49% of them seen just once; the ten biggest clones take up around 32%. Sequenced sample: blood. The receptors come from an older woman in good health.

The CDR3 DNA reads as TGCGCCAGCAGCCAAGGGGCTAGCGGGTACGAGCAGTACTTC. Protein sequence: CASSQGASGYEQYF. The chain carries TRBV4-3 and TRBJ2-5; 8 positions agree with TRBD2. The assigned J gene may be wrong: the sequence end matches TRBJ2-7 better. The CDR3 is 14 residues long. Germline CDR1 is LGHNA and CDR2 is YSLEER.

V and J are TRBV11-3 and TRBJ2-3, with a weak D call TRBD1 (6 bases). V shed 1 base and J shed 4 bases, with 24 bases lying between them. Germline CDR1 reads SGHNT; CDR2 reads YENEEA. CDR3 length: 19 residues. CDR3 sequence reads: CASSLGEGVGSSLADTQYF. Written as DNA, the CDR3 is TGTGCCAGCAGCTTAGGCGAGGGGGTCGGGTCGTCCCTTGCAGATACGCAGTATTTT.

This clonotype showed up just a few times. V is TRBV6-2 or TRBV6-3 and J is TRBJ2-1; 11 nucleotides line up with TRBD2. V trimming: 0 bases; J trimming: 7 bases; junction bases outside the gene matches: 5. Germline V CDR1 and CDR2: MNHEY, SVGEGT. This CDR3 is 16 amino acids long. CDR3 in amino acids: CASSYSVRTSGNEQFF. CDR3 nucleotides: TGTGCCAGCAGTTACTCTGTGCGGACTAGCGGGAATGAGCAGTTCTTC.

CDR3 in amino acids: CASSLGSVGALNEQFF. CDR3 DNA sequence: TGCGCCAGCAGCTTGGGGTCGGTAGGAGCCCTCAATGAGCAGTTCTTC. The V call is TRBV5-1, the J call TRBJ2-1; D remains ambiguous. Germline V gene lookup returns CDR1 SGHRS and CDR2 YFSETQ. V was shortened by 0 bases and J by 6 bases, with 16 bases between the two germline ends. This CDR3 comprises 16 residues.

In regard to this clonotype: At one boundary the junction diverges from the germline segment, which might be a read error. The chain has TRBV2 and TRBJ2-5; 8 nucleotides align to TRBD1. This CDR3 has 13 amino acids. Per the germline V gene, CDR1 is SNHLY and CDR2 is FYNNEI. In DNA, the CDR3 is TGTGCCGGCAGAGAGAGCAGGGGGCTGGAGCAGTACTTC. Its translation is CAGRESRGLEQYF.

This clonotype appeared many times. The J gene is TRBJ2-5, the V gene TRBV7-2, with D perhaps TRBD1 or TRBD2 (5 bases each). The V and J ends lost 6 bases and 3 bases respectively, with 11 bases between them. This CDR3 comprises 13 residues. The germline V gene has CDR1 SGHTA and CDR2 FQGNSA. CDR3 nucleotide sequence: TGTGCCAGCAGTTCGGTGGGGGAAGAGACCCAGTACTTC. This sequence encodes CASSSVGEETQYF.

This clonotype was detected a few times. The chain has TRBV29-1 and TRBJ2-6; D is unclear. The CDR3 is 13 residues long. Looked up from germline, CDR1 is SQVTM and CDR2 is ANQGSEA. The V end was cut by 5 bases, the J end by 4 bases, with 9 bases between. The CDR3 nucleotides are TGCAGCGTTTGGAAATGGGGGGCCAACGTCCTGACTTTC. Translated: CSVWKWGANVLTF.

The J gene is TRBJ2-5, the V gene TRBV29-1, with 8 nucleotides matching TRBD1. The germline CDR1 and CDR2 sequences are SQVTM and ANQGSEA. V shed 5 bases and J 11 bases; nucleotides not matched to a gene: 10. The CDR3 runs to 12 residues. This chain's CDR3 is CSVRTGWNEQYF. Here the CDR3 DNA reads TGCAGCGTTAGGACAGGGTGGAATGAGCAGTACTTC.

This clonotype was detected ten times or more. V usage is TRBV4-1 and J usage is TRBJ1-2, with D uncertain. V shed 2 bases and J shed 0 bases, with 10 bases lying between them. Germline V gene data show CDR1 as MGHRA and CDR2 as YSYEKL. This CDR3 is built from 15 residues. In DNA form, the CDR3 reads TGCGCCAGCAGCCAAACTAGCGAAACTAACTATGGCTACACCTTC. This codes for CASSQTSETNYGYTF.

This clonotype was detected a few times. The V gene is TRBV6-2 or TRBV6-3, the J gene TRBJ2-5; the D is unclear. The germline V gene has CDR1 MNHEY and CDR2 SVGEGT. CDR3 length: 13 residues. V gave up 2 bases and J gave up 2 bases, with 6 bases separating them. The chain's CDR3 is CASSYLRQETQYF. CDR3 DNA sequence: TGTGCCAGCAGTTACCTACGGCAAGAGACCCAGTACTTC.

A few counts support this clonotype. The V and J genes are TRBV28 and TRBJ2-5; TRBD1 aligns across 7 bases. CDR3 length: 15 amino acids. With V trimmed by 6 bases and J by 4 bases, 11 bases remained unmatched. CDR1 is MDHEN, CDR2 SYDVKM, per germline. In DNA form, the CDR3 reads TGTGCCAGCAGCCAGGGCAACAGGGGCGGAGAGACCCAGTACTTC. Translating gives CASSQGNRGGETQYF. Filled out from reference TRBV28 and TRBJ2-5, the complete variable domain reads DVKVTQSSRYLVKRTGEKVFLECVQDMDHENMFWYRQDPGLGLRLIYFSYDVKMKEKGDIPEGYSVSREKKERFSLILESASTNQTSMYLCASSQGNRGGETQYFGPGTRLLVL.

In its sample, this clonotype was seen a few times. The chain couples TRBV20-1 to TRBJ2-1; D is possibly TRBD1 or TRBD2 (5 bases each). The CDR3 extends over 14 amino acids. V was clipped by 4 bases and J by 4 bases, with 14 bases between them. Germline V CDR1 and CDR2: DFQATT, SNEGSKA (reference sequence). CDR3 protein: CSAIRDPGYNEQFF. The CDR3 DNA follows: TGCAGTGCTATCCGGGACCCCGGATACAATGAGCAGTTCTTC.

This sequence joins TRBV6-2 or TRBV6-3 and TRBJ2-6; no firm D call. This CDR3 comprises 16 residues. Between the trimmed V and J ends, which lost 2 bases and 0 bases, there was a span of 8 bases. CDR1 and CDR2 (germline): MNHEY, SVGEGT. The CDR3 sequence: CASSYPGRSGANVLTF. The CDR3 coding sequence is TGTGCCAGCAGTTACCCAGGACGCTCTGGGGCCAACGTCCTGACTTTC.

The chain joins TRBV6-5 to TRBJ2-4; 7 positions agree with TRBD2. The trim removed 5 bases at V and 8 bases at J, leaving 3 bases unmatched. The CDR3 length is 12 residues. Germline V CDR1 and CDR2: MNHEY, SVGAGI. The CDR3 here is CASSPGLDIQYF. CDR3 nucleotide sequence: TGTGCCAGCAGTCCCGGACTAGACATTCAGTACTTC.

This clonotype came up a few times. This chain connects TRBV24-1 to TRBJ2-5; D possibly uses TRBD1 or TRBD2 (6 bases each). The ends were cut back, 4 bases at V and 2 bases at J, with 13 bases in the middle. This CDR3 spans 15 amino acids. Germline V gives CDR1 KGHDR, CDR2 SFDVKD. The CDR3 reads CATSEGASAQETQYF. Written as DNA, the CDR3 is TGTGCCACCAGTGAGGGGGCTAGCGCTCAAGAGACCCAGTACTTC.

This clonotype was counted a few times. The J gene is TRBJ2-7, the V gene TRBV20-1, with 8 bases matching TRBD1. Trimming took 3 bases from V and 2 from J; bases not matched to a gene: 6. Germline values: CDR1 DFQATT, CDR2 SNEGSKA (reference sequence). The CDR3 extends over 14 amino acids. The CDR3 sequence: CSARSGQGAYEQYF. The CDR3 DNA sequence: TGCAGTGCTAGGTCTGGACAGGGAGCCTACGAGCAGTACTTC.

CDR3 nucleotide sequence: TGTGCCAGCAGCTTCCAGGGGTTGGGGGCCTACAATGAGCAGTTCTTC. It yields the protein CASSFQGLGAYNEQFF. This chain connects TRBV7-2 to TRBJ2-1, with D possibly matching TRBD1 (6 bases). From germline, CDR1 is SGHTA and CDR2 FQGNSA. This CDR3 is 16 amino acids long. V shed 3 bases and J shed 2 bases, with 14 bases lying between them.

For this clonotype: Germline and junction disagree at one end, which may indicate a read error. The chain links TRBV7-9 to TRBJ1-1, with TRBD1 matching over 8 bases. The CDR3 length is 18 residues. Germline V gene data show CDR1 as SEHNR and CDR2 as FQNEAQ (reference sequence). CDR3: CASSLIWTGREEKTEAFF. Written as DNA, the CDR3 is TGTGCCAGCAGCTTAATTTGGACAGGGAGGGAGGAAAAAACTGAGGCTTTCTTT.

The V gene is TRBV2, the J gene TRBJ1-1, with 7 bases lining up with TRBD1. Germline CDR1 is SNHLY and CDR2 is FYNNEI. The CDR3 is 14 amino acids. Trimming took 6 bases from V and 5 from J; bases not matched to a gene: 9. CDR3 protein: CASSKTGPGTEAFF. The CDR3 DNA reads TGTGCCAGCAGCAAGACAGGGCCCGGGACTGAAGCTTTCTTT.

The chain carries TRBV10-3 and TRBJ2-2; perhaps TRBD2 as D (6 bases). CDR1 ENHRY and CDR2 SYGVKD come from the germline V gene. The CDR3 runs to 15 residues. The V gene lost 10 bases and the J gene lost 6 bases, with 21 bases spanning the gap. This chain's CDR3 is CATTPSMAGPGELFF. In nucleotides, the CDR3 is TGTGCCACCACTCCTAGTATGGCGGGACCCGGGGAGCTGTTTTTT.

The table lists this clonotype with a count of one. The CDR3 region is CASEGWGGTEAFF. The CDR3, as DNA: TGTGCCAGCGAAGGATGGGGGGGGACTGAAGCTTTCTTT. V usage is TRBV6-1 and J usage is TRBJ1-1; tentatively, D is TRBD1 (5 bases). Deletions cut 8 bases from V and 5 bases from J, with 15 bases between. This CDR3 comprises 13 residues. CDR1 MNHNS and CDR2 SASEGT come from the germline V gene.